This T cell receptor (beta chain) is drawn from a study of cytomegalovirus exposure and HLA in healthy donors. Per germline, CDR1 MNHEY and CDR2 SVGAGI. After removal of 10 bases from V and 9 bases from J, the junction contained 12 bases not matched to a gene. The CDR3 runs 14 residues. This clone came up a few times. PCR amplification relied on 60 Vbeta primers (plus 13 Jbeta primers). Sequenced by immunoSEQ multiplex PCR; TCRdb stores in-frame clones only, minus some. The sample lists about 150,000 clones; 85% were seen once. The sequence derives from a boy younger than 10 in good health and CMV-seronegative. Sequenced sample: PBMCs. The rearrangement uses TRBV6-5 and TRBJ1-6, with 7 bases fitting TRBD1. CDR3: CATRVQGETSPLHF. CDR3 nucleotide sequence: TGTGCCACCCGGGTTCAGGGGGAGACTTCACCCCTCCACTTT.